The subject of this entry is one T cell receptor (beta chain). Its cognate antigen has yet to be identified. No base qualities exist here, and no much larger clone lies one base off it. This sample was taken from a study of blood T cell repertoires in COVID-19 (dated by TCRdb to the early 2020s). Turning to the overall study: Collaborator samples came from the United States, Italy and Spain and covered acute and convalescent phases of COVID-19. The prospective study material was composed of cDNA or gDNA derived from T cells, B-cell-depleted T cells, or PBMCs. The dataset comprised deeply sampled blood TCRbeta repertoires from subjects exposed to, actively infected with, or recovered from COVID-19. The repertoires were released in a freely available public database intended as a resource for research on the immune response to SARS-CoV-2. The samples were drawn from the first 160 participants of the ongoing ImmuneRACE study and from under 1,500 subjects provided by 6 global collaborators. A de-identified subject ID, COVID-19 status, age in years and sex were almost always included in the sample metadata. Where HLA class I and class II types were available, the types were taken from metadata supplied by the sample provider, not from assay-based typing.

Whole blood was collected in K2EDTA tubes by collaborating institutions according to the institutions' own protocols. For TCRbeta analysis, collaborators shipped samples in one of three forms: frozen whole blood, isolated PBMCs, or DNA extracted from either of those sample types. Including cysteine and phenylalanine, the CDR3 has 14 amino acids. Of all the DNA, just the CDR3 is kept, 42 bases in frame from base 1. V ends up 4 bases short and J 2 bases short, with an unmatched junction base count of 2. As encoded in the germline V gene, CDR1 is LGHNA while CDR2 is YSLEER. The study at large found these results: The amount of clinical and demographic metadata varied by source and participant and was provided uncurated.

The immunoSEQ Assay, a bias-controlled multiplex PCR, was used to amplify TCRbeta CDR3 regions from genomic DNA. Under the source paper's analysis protocol: Within the assay, amplification of reference gene primers was used to estimate how many nucleated cells each sample contained. To quantify the absolute abundance of each unique TCRbeta CDR3 rearrangement, sequence reads were collapsed and filtered. For each sample, productive Simpson clonality was calculated as the square root of Simpson's diversity index over productive rearrangements. In TCRdb, the immuneACCESS table is reduced to in-frame sequences with V and J assigned. These tables do not hold every clone; where another copy was compared, an unresolved V gene accounts for under half, and the others remain unexplained. The V and J calls and clone size were taken over from that table, and D and trimming were inferred from the DNA. The table for this sample lists 130,000 or so clones; 75% to 85% of them were counted only once. The top ten clonotypes cover about 12% of the sample.

This sequence was found in a human donor in a cohort sampled during active COVID-19. The sequence is built from TRBV4-3 and TRBJ2-3; TRBD2 agrees with 8 junctional bases. The material sequenced was peripheral blood. The CDR3 corresponds to CASSPGGPTDTQYF. The sequenced DNA: TGCGCCAGCAGCCCGGGGGGGCCCACAGATACGCAGTATTTT.